This TCR beta chain was recorded in a study of T cell responses to AZD1222 COVID-19 vaccine. Study-level results: Once two AZD1222 doses were given, Spike-specific TCR breadth and depth went up. Spike-wide vaccine-associated CD4 TCRs dominated at 160-218 and 743-854. Females made up more of the donors, who were largely white British, and clonal diversity may have come out too low.

The length of the CDR3 is 16 residues. From germline, CDR1 is SEHNR and CDR2 FQNEAQ (reference sequence). Trimming removed 0 bases from V and 3 bases from J, with 14 bases in between. Generated by immunoSEQ multiplex PCR, the TCRdb table keeps only in-frame clones and is missing some. The table shows roughly 190,000 clones, with approximately 93% occurring only once. Turning to this clone: Its antigen is still unknown.

The sample consisted of peripheral blood, taken on day 0 of AZD1222 vaccination. The receptor's source is an adult in good health. This chain joins TRBV7-9 and TRBJ1-1; the D is unclear. In nucleotides, the CDR3 is TGTGCCAGCAGCTTAGCCCCCGCACGGCGCGACACTGAAGCTTTCTTT. Amino acids: CASSLAPARRDTEAFF. The variable domain in full, completed from reference TRBV7-9 and TRBJ1-1, reads DTGVSQNPRHKITKRGQNVTFRCDPISEHNRLYWYRQTLGQGPEFLTYFQNEAQLEKSRLLSDRFSAERPKGSFSTLEIQRTEQGDSAMYLCASSLAPARRDTEAFFGQGTRLTVV.